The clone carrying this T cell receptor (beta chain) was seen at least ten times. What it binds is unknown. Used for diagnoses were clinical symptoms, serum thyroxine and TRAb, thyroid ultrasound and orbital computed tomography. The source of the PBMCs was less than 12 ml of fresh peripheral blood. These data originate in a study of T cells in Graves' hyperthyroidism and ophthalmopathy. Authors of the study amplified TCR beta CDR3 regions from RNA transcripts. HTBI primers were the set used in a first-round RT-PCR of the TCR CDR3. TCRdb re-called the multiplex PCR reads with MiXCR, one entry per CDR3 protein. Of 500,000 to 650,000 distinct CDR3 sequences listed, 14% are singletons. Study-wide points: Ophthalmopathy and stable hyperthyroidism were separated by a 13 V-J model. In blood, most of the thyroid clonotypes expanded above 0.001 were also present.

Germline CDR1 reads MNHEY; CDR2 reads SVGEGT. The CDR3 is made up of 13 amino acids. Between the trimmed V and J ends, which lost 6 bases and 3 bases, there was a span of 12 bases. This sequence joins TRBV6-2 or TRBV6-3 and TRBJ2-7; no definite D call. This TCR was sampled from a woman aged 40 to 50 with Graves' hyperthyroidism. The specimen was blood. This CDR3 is CASSPDFRYEQYF. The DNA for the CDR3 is TGTGCCAGCAGCCCCGACTTTCGCTACGAGCAGTACTTC.